This TCR beta chain was recovered during a study of T and B cells in COVID-19 patients. Background on the study: Peripheral blood came from COVID-19 patients with active infection or after recovery. Critical illness requiring mechanical ventilation or extracorporeal membrane oxygenation affected about 60% of the 20 active-infection patients. The study, taken as a whole, reports: CD4+, regulatory T cell, CD8+ and sorted SARS-CoV-2-responsive or tetramer+ T cells were not yet sequenced. Highly clonal in active COVID-19, TRB repertoires exceeded healthy-donor diversity and richness at recovery.

Blood genomic DNA input for TRB amplification was roughly 230-550 ng. BIOMED2 TRB-A/B primer pools were used in multiplex TRB PCR. TCRdb called the multiplex PCR reads again in MiXCR, with one record for every CDR3 protein. The sample holds over 10,000 distinct CDR3 sequences, roughly 23% seen once. CDR1 and CDR2 from the germline V gene are MNHEY and SVGEGT. This CDR3 has 13 amino acids. V was cut by 2 bases and J by 4 bases, with 8 bases left in between. In this sample, this clonotype turned up many times. Antigen unknown. The genes are TRBV6-2 or TRBV6-3 and TRBJ1-2; no reliable D call. Sequences were obtained from blood. This TCR was recovered from a human donor who had recovered from COVID-19. The CDR3 loop reads CASSYDNGYGYTF. The CDR3 nucleotides read TGTGCCAGCAGTTACGACAACGGCTATGGCTACACCTTC.